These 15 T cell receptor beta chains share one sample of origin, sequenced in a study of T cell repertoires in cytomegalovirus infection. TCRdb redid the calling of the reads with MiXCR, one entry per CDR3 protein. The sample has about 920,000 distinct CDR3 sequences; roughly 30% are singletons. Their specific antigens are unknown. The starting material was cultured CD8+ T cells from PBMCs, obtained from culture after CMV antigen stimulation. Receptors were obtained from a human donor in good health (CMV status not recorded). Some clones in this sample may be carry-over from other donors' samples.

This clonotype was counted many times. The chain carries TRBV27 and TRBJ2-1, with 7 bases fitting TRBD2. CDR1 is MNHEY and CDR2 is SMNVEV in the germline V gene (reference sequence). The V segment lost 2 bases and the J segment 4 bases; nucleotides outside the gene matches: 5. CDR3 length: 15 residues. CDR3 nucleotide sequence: TGTGCCAGCAGTTTAGACAGCGGGGCATACAATGAGCAGTTCTTC. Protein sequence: CASSLDSGAYNEQFF.

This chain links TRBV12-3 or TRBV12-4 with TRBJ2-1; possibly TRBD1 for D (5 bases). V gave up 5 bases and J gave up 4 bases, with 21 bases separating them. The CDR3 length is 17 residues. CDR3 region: CASSTRAAPLLYNEQFF. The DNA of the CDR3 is TGTGCCAGCAGTACCAGGGCAGCCCCCCTGCTTTACAATGAGCAGTTCTTC.

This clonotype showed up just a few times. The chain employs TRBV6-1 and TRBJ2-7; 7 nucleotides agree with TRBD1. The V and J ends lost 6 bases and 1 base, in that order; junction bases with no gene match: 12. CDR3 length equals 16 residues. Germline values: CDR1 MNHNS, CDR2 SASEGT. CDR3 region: CASSTGDILRSYEQYF. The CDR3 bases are TGTGCCAGCAGCACAGGGGATATCCTCCGATCCTACGAGCAGTACTTC.

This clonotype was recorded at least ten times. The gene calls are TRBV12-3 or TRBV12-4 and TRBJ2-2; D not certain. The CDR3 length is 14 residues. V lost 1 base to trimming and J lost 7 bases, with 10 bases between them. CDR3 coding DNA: TGTGCCAGCAGTTTAGAGGGATTGGGCGGGGAGCTGTTTTTT. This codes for CASSLEGLGGELFF.

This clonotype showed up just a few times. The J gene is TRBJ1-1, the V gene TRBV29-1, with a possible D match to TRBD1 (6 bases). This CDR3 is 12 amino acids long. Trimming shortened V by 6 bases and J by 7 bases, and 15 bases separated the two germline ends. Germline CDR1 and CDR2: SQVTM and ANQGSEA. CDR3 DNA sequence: TGCAGCGTGGTCCTGGACAGAAGTGAAGCTTTCTTT. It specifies CSVVLDRSEAFF. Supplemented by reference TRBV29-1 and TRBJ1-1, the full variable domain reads SAVISQKPSRDICQRGTSLTIQCQVDSQVTMMFWYRQQPGQSLTLIATANQGSEATYESGFVIDKFPISRPNLTFSTLTVSNMSPEDSSIYLCSVVLDRSEAFFGQGTRLTVV.

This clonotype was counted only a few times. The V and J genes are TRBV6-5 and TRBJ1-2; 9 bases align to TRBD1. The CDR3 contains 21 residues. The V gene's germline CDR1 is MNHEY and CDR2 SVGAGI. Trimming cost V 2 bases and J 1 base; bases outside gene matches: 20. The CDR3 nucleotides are TGTGCCAGCAGTTACGTCCGATCCCCCCCGGGACAGGGAGGCCTTAACTATGGCTACACCTTC. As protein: CASSYVRSPPGQGGLNYGYTF.

Written as DNA, the CDR3 is TGTGCCAGCAGTTACGCCCCAGATGGGACAGATACGCAGTATTTT. This encodes CASSYAPDGTDTQYF. The chain uses TRBV6-2 or TRBV6-3 and TRBJ2-3, with unresolved D. The CDR3 is 15 residues long. Germline CDR1 MNHEY, CDR2 SVGEGT. The V end lost 2 bases, the J end lost 3 bases, and 12 bases lay between the germline ends.

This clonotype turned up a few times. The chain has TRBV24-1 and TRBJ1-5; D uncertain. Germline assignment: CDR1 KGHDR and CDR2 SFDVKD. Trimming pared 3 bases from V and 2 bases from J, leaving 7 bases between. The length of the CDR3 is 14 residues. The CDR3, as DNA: TGTGCCACCAGTGATCGACGGGGCAATCAGCCCCAGCATTTT. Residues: CATSDRRGNQPQHF.

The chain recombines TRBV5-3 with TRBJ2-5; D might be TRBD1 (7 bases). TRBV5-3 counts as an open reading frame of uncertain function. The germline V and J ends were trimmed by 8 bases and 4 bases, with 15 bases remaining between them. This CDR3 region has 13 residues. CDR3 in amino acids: CASSRGVLETQYF. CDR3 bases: TGTGCCAGCAGCAGGGGGGTCCTAGAGACCCAGTACTTC.

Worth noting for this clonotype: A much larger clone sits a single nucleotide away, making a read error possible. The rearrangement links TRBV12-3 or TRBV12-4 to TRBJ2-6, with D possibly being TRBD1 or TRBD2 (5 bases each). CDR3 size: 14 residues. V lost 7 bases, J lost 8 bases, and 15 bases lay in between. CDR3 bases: TGTGCCAGCACCCAGGGTTTCGGGACCAACGTCCTGACTTTC. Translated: CASTQGFGTNVLTF.

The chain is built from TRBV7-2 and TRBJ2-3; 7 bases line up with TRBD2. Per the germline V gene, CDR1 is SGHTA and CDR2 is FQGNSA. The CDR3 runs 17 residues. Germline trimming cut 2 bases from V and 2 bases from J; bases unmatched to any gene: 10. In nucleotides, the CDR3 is TGTGCCAGCAGCTTAAGGCGGGGCGGGGGAATCACAGATACGCAGTATTTT. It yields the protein CASSLRRGGGITDTQYF.

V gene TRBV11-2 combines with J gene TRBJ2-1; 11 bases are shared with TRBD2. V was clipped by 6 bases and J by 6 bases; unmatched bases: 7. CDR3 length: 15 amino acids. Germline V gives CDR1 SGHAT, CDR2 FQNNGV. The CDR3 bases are TGTGCCAGCAGGAACCCTAGCGGGGGGTCCAATGAGCAGTTCTTC. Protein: CASRNPSGGSNEQFF.

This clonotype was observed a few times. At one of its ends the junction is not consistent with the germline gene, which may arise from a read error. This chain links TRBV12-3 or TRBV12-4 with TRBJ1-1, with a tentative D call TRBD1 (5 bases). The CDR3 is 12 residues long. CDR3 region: CASGLGGAEAFF. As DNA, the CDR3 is TGTGCCAGCGGTTTGGGGGGGGCTGAAGCTTTCTTT.

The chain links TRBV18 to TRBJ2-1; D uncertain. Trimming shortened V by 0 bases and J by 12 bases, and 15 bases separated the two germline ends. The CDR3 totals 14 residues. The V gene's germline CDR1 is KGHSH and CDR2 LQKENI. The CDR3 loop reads CASSPPSIPLLQFF. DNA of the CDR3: TGTGCCAGCTCACCACCGTCTATTCCTTTGCTGCAGTTCTTC. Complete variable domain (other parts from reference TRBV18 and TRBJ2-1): NAGVMQNPRHLVRRRGQEARLRCSPMKGHSHVYWYRQLPEEGLKFMVYLQKENIIDESGMPKERFSAEFPKEGPSILRIQQVVRGDSAAYFCASSPPSIPLLQFFGPGTRLTVL.

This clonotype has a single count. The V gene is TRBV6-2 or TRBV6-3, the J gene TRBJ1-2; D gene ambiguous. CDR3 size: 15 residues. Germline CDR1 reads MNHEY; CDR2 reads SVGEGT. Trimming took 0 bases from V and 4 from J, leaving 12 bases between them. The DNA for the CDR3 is TGTGCCAGCAGTTACTCTAGGACCCAAGGCTATGGCTACACCTTC. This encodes CASSYSRTQGYGYTF.